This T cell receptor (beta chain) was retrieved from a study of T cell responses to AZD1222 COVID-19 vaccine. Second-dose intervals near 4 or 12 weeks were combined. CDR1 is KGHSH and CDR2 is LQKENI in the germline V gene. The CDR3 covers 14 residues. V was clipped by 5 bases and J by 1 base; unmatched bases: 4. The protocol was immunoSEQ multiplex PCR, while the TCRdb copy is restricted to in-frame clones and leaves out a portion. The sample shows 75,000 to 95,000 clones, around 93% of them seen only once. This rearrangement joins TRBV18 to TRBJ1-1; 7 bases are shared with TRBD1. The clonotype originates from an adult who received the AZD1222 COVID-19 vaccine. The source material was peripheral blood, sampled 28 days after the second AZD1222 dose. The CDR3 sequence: CASSTWTGNTEAFF. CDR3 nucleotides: TGTGCCAGCTCAACATGGACAGGGAACACTGAAGCTTTCTTT.